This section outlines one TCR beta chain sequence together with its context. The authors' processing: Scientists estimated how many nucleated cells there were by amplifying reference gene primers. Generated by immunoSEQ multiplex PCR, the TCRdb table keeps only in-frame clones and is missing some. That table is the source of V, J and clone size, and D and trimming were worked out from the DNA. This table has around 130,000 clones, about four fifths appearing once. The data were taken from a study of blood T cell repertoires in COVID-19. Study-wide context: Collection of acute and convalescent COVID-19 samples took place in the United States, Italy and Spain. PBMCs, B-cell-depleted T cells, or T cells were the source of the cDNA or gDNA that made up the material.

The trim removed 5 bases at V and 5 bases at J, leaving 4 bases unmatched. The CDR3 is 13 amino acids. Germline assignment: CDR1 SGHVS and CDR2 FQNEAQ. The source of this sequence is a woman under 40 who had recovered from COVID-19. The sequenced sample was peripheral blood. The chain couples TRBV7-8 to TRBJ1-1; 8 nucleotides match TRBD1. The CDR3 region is CASSVRQGTEAFF. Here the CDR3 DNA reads TGTGCCAGCAGCGTCCGACAGGGGACTGAAGCTTTCTTT.